One sample yielded the 5 T cell receptor beta chains listed below, sequenced in a study of blood T cell repertoires in COVID-19 (TCRdb year 2020). Library creation used the immunoSEQ multiplex PCR assay. Held by TCRdb, this immuneACCESS table contains in-frame sequences only and omits some clones. Under half of the omission traces to an unresolved V gene where checked; the cause of the rest is unknown. For this sample the table gives more than 50,000 clones, of which approximately 91% were detected only once. The top ten constitute around 3.1% of the sample. Material for sequencing was peripheral blood. These receptors all come from a human donor in a cohort sampled during active COVID-19.

The chain links TRBV9 to TRBJ2-3; no firm D call. Germline CDR1 SGDLS, CDR2 YYNGEE. This CDR3 is 16 amino acids long. V was cut by 4 bases and J by 1 base, with 16 bases left in between. This CDR3 reads CASSLTPNEGTDTQYF. Written as DNA, the CDR3 is TGTGCCAGCAGCCTAACCCCCAACGAGGGCACAGATACGCAGTATTTT.

The V gene is TRBV18, the J gene TRBJ2-5, with D maybe TRBD1 (6 bases). The CDR3 spans 16 residues. Trimming pared 2 bases from V and 0 bases from J, leaving 13 bases between. Germline CDR1 reads KGHSH; CDR2 reads LQKENI. The DNA of the CDR3 is TGTGCCAGCTCACCATTGGGGGCCTCGTACCAAGAGACCCAGTACTTC. Its translation is CASSPLGASYQETQYF.

J is TRBJ2-5 and V is TRBV7-2; TRBD1 aligns across 8 bases. The V segment lost 4 bases and the J segment 2 bases; nucleotides outside the gene matches: 6. CDR3 size: 15 residues. The germline V gene encodes CDR1 SGHTA and CDR2 FQGNSA. CDR3 DNA sequence: TGTGCCAGCAGCTACCTCGGGACAGGACAAGAGACCCAGTACTTC. The encoded protein is CASSYLGTGQETQYF.

This sequence joins TRBV7-2 and TRBJ2-1; 13 nucleotides line up with TRBD2. V lost 1 base, J lost 9 bases, and 12 bases stayed unmatched. Germline lookup yields CDR1 SGHTA and CDR2 FQGNSA. CDR3 length equals 18 residues. This CDR3 is CASSLGPPTSGGIGEQFF. Here the CDR3 DNA reads TGTGCCAGCAGCTTAGGTCCCCCGACTAGCGGGGGGATAGGTGAGCAGTTCTTC.

The chain uses TRBV11-2 and TRBJ1-2, with D perhaps TRBD1 (6 bases). The germline CDR1 and CDR2 sequences are SGHAT and FQNNGV. Trimming shortened V by 0 bases and J by 6 bases, and 17 bases separated the two germline ends. The CDR3 loop spans 16 amino acids. CDR3 sequence: CASSLDPRGRIDGYTF. The CDR3 region has the DNA TGTGCCAGCAGCTTAGATCCCAGGGGTAGAATCGATGGCTACACCTTC.